The rows below give T cell receptor beta chains drawn from one sample of a study of shared clonotypes between healthy human individuals. The repertoire was sequenced with immunoSEQ multiplex PCR; TCRdb's copy has only in-frame clones and lacks some. This table holds millions of clones, roughly 91% found once. The sample was naive CD8+ T cells from PBMCs. These receptors originate from a man between 18 and 35 years old in good health. Some clones in this sample may be carry-over from other donors' samples. Each CDR3 is given with its conserved first and last residue. The order of the fields is D gene, V gene, clone size, J gene, CDR3 DNA, CDR3 protein. The D gene is left open where the match is weak. Not all rows give a size; the values are once, few, many and, for expanded clones, a class.

D: TRBD1
V: TRBV10-1
size: -
J: TRBJ2-1
DNA: TGCGCCAGCAGCTCGACAGGGAGTGAGCAGTTCTTC
CDR3: CASSSTGSEQFF

D: -
V: TRBV29-1
size: -
J: TRBJ1-1
DNA: TGCAGCGTTGGGGGCCAACGGGGCACTGAAGCTTTCTTT
CDR3: CSVGGQRGTEAFF

D: -
V: TRBV14
size: -
J: TRBJ1-3
DNA: TGTGCCAGCAGCCAAGAGCAAAACTCTGGAAACACCATATATTTT
CDR3: CASSQEQNSGNTIYF

D: -
V: TRBV19
size: -
J: TRBJ1-2
DNA: TGTGCCAGTAGTATCGACAGCAACTATGGCTACACCTTC
CDR3: CASSIDSNYGYTF

D: TRBD1
V: TRBV9
size: -
J: TRBJ1-2
DNA: TGTGCCAGCAGCGGAAACCGGGACAGGGGCTATGGCTACACCTTC
CDR3: CASSGNRDRGYGYTF

D: -
V: TRBV28
size: -
J: TRBJ1-5
DNA: TGTGCCAGCAGTTTATTAAGGGGGGCGAGAGATCAGCCCCAGCATTTT
CDR3: CASSLLRGARDQPQHF

D: -
V: TRBV7-8
size: -
J: TRBJ2-6
DNA: TGTGCCAGCAGCTTAGAGTGGTACTCTGGGGCCAACGTCCTGACTTTC
CDR3: CASSLEWYSGANVLTF

D: -
V: TRBV29-1
size: -
J: TRBJ2-7
DNA: TGCAGCGTCGAAACGACGGGTAGCTCCTACGAGCAGTACTTC
CDR3: CSVETTGSSYEQYF

D: -
V: TRBV5-5
size: -
J: TRBJ2-4
DNA: TGTGCCAGCAGCACTGCTCGAGAAGCCAAAAACATTCAGTACTTC
CDR3: CASSTAREAKNIQYF

D: -
V: TRBV7-9
size: -
J: TRBJ2-7
DNA: TGTGCCAGCAGCAGTTCTCCTCTCTACGAGCAGTACTTC
CDR3: CASSSSPLYEQYF

D: TRBD1
V: TRBV7-9
size: -
J: TRBJ2-6
DNA: TGTGCCAGCAGCACGTGGGGGACAGTTGGGGCCAACGTCCTGACTTTC
CDR3: CASSTWGTVGANVLTF

D: TRBD2
V: TRBV11-2
size: -
J: TRBJ2-1
DNA: TGTGCCAGCAGCTTCCCCAGGCTTAGCGGGATTTACAATGAGCAGTTCTTC
CDR3: CASSFPRLSGIYNEQFF

D: TRBD1
V: TRBV5-1
size: -
J: TRBJ1-1
DNA: TGCGCCAGCAGCCTGTTTAGGCCGGGTGTTACCGGGACAGGGGGCTTGGACACTGAAGCTTTCTTT
CDR3: CASSLFRPGVTGTGGLDTEAFF

D: -
V: TRBV5-1
size: -
J: TRBJ2-1
DNA: TGCGCCAGCAGCGACGGAAGGGGTAGGGCCTACAATGAGCAGTTCTTC
CDR3: CASSDGRGRAYNEQFF

D: TRBD1
V: TRBV10-3
size: -
J: TRBJ1-5
DNA: TGTGCCATCAGCGATGGGACAGGAGATAATCAGCCCCAGCATTTT
CDR3: CAISDGTGDNQPQHF

D: -
V: TRBV27
size: -
J: TRBJ2-3
DNA: TGTGCCAGCACCGAACTAGCTCGCTACACAGATACGCAGTATTTT
CDR3: CASTELARYTDTQYF

D: -
V: TRBV28
size: -
J: TRBJ2-1
DNA: TGTGCCAGCAGTAGCGGGTTCTACAATGAGCAGTTCTTC
CDR3: CASSSGFYNEQFF

D: TRBD1
V: TRBV9
size: once
J: TRBJ2-3
DNA: TGTGCCAGCAGCGGCGACAGGGCGCGCACAGATACGCAGTATTTT
CDR3: CASSGDRARTDTQYF

D: -
V: TRBV6-5
size: -
J: TRBJ2-7
DNA: TGTGCCAGCACCGACCGGGACTCAAACTCCTACGAGCAGTACTTC
CDR3: CASTDRDSNSYEQYF

D: -
V: TRBV5-1
size: -
J: TRBJ2-7
DNA: TGCGCCAGCAGCTTGATAGTAAGCGACCTAATGCCCGCTTACGAGCAGTACTTC
CDR3: CASSLIVSDLMPAYEQYF

D: TRBD1
V: TRBV5-1
size: -
J: TRBJ2-2
DNA: TGCGCCAGCAACAAAGAACAGGGGACAGGCTCGATGGGGGAGCTGTTTTTT
CDR3: CASNKEQGTGSMGELFF

D: -
V: TRBV2
size: -
J: TRBJ2-7
DNA: TGTGCCAGCAGTGAAGCCGCGGGCGTTCCCTACGAGCAGTACTTC
CDR3: CASSEAAGVPYEQYF

D: TRBD1
V: TRBV19
size: -
J: TRBJ2-1
DNA: TGTGCCAGTAGTATAGTGTATAGGGGGCGAGATGAGCAGTTCTTC
CDR3: CASSIVYRGRDEQFF

D: -
V: TRBV2
size: -
J: TRBJ1-2
DNA: TGTGCCTCGAACCCAGGCCTCCTGGGCTACACCTTC
CDR3: CASNPGLLGYTF